These 31 T cell receptor beta chains came from one sample sequenced in a study of blood T cell repertoires in COVID-19. Clones were sequenced by immunoSEQ multiplex PCR, and TCRdb holds only the in-frame ones, with some missing. Among about 96,000 clones, about four fifths were seen once, and the ten largest hold around 15%. Sequences were obtained from peripheral blood. The origin of the receptors is a woman aged 55-70 years with acute or convalescent COVID-19.

The V gene is TRBV7-2, the J gene TRBJ1-5; 9 bases line up with TRBD1. Germline V gene lookup returns CDR1 SGHTA and CDR2 FQGNSA. V gave up 5 bases and J gave up 7 bases; unmatched junction bases: 9. The CDR3 spans 15 residues. The CDR3 loop is CASSTRTGAGQPQHF. The CDR3, as DNA: TGTGCCAGCAGCACACGGACAGGGGCAGGACAGCCCCAGCATTTT.

The chain recombines TRBV5-6 with TRBJ2-7; TRBD1 aligns across 10 bases. V lost 4 bases to trimming and J lost 5 bases; unmatched junction nucleotides: 6. Per germline, CDR1 SGHDT and CDR2 YYEEEE. The CDR3 has 14 amino acids. CDR3 sequence: CASSPEDRGNEQYF. CDR3 DNA sequence: TGTGCCAGCAGCCCGGAGGACAGGGGGAACGAGCAGTACTTC.

The chain joins TRBV5-4 to TRBJ1-6, with TRBD1 as a possible D gene (5 bases). The CDR3 spans 14 residues. In germline, CDR1 is SGHNT, CDR2 YYREEE (reference sequence). V was pared by 5 bases and J by 12 bases, with 18 bases between. The DNA for the CDR3 is TGTGCCAGCAGTACCGGGACTGAGAGGGGACCCCTCCACTTT. This translates into CASSTGTERGPLHF.

The chain combines TRBV6-6 with TRBJ1-3; no firm D call. V gave up 5 bases and J gave up 0 bases, with 11 bases separating them. This CDR3 is built from 15 residues. CDR1 and CDR2 (germline): MNHNY, SVGAGI (reference sequence). CDR3 nucleotides: TGTGCCAGCAGTCTCCCCGGGAGCTCTGGAAACACCATATATTTT. Its translation is CASSLPGSSGNTIYF.

The chain combines TRBV5-1 with TRBJ1-2; D is perhaps TRBD1 (6 bases). The CDR3 contains 15 residues. Germline loops: CDR1 SGHRS, CDR2 YFSETQ. The V gene lost 4 bases and the J gene lost 2 bases, with 15 bases spanning the gap. The CDR3 region has the DNA TGCGCCAGCAGCCCCGGACAGTTAGTCAACTATGGCTACACCTTC. Amino acid sequence: CASSPGQLVNYGYTF.

This clone was counted between two and nine times. The chain carries TRBV18 and TRBJ1-4; 7 bases map to TRBD1. This CDR3 is 14 amino acids long. Germline trimming cut 3 bases from V and 6 bases from J; bases unmatched to any gene: 4. Germline loops: CDR1 KGHSH, CDR2 LQKENI. CDR3 amino acids: CASSPRGTDEKLFF. As DNA, the CDR3 is TGTGCCAGCTCACCGAGGGGGACAGATGAAAAACTGTTTTTT.

This chain links TRBV30 with TRBJ2-7; D is undetermined. This CDR3 has 14 residues. Trimming cost V 1 base and J 0 bases, with 10 bases left between them. Germline values: CDR1 GTSNPN, CDR2 SVGIG (reference sequence). CDR3 DNA sequence: TGTGCCTGGAGTGATAACGACAACTCCTACGAGCAGTACTTC. Its protein is CAWSDNDNSYEQYF.

This clone was seen only a few times. DNA of the CDR3: TGTGCCAGCAGCTTAGCCCACGACGTACTTACAGGGCGTATTGAAAAACTGTTTTTT. Protein sequence: CASSLAHDVLTGRIEKLFF. The chain couples TRBV7-9 to TRBJ1-4; D perhaps matches TRBD1 (6 bases). Between the trimmed V and J ends, which lost 0 bases and 7 bases, there was a span of 24 bases. CDR1 is SEHNR, CDR2 FQNEAQ, per germline (reference sequence). The CDR3 runs to 19 residues.

The J gene is TRBJ2-5, the V gene TRBV28, with 7 bases that match TRBD2. Germline CDR1 MDHEN, CDR2 SYDVKM. This CDR3 contains 16 residues. V was pared by 2 bases and J by 2 bases, with 8 bases of the junction left unmatched. CDR3 protein: CASSLLRLGGQETQYF. The CDR3 nucleotides are TGTGCCAGCAGTTTACTGAGGTTGGGGGGGCAAGAGACCCAGTACTTC.

The J gene is TRBJ1-4, the V gene TRBV28; TRBD1 might be the D (5 bases). Trimming removed 5 bases from V and 0 bases from J, with 7 bases in between. The CDR3 is made up of 14 amino acids. The germline V gene has CDR1 MDHEN and CDR2 SYDVKM. The DNA of the CDR3 is TGTGCCAGCAGTGGAGGGGCAACTAATGAAAAACTGTTTTTT. Its protein product is CASSGGATNEKLFF.

Details on this clone: An end of the junction differs from the germline gene, which may be a read error. The V call is TRBV28, the J call TRBJ1-5, with D hard to call. CDR3 length equals 14 residues. Germline V CDR1 and CDR2: MDHEN, SYDVKM. CDR3 DNA: TGTGCCAGCGGTTTATTGAGTAGCAATCAGCCCCAGCATTTT. This translates into CASGLLSSNQPQHF.

This chain links TRBV4-3 with TRBJ1-4; 9 positions match TRBD1. Germline-derived CDR1 and CDR2 are LGHNA and YSLEER. V shed 0 bases and J 7 bases; nucleotides not matched to a gene: 6. CDR3 length equals 16 residues. The CDR3 bases are TGCGCCAGCAGCCAAGATCGGGGGACAGGGTCTGAAAAACTGTTTTTT. Encoded protein: CASSQDRGTGSEKLFF.

The rearrangement joins TRBV15 to TRBJ2-2; 8 positions match TRBD2. Germline-derived CDR1 and CDR2 are LNHNV and YYDKDF (reference sequence). Losses at the gene ends were 0 bases for V and 3 bases for J; bases not matched to a gene: 3. The CDR3 spans 16 residues. The chain's CDR3 is CATSREAGVHTGELFF. Here the CDR3 DNA reads TGTGCCACCAGCAGAGAAGCGGGGGTTCACACCGGGGAGCTGTTTTTT.

The chain carries TRBV6-5 and TRBJ1-4; tentative D call: TRBD1 (5 bases). The CDR3 runs 16 residues. Trimming pared 3 bases from V and 2 bases from J, leaving 13 bases between. The germline V gene has CDR1 MNHEY and CDR2 SVGAGI. In nucleotides, the CDR3 is TGTGCCAGCAGTTATAGTAAGGGGACTACTAATGAAAAACTGTTTTTT. Translated, it gives CASSYSKGTTNEKLFF.

This sequence joins TRBV27 and TRBJ1-2, with 8 bases identical to TRBD1. The CDR3 runs to 15 residues. Germline CDR1 reads MNHEY; CDR2 reads SMNVEV (reference sequence). The ends lost 0 bases at V and 4 bases at J; junction bases unmatched: 4. The CDR3, as DNA: TGTGCCAGCAGTTTATCGATGGACAGGGTCTATGGCTACACCTTC. Residues: CASSLSMDRVYGYTF.

The chain joins TRBV21-1 to TRBJ2-3; the D call TRBD2 from the table was never checked on the DNA. TRBV21-1 is deemed a pseudogene. The CDR3 is 20 amino acids. CDR3 DNA: TGTGCCAGCAGCAAAGTGCCGGGACTAGCGGGGGGGCCACCCCCAGATACGCAGTATTTT. It encodes CASSKVPGLAGGPPPDTQYF.

The chain recombines TRBV9 with TRBJ2-6, with D unresolved. The CDR3 totals 17 residues. CDR1 is SGDLS and CDR2 is YYNGEE in the germline V gene. Trimming pared 0 bases from V and 1 base from J, leaving 11 bases between. CDR3 coding DNA: TGTGCCAGCAGCGTAGACCCCATAGCATCTGGGGCCAACGTCCTGACTTTC. Encoded protein: CASSVDPIASGANVLTF.

This chain connects TRBV9 to TRBJ1-3; D unclear. Looked up from germline, CDR1 is SGDLS and CDR2 is YYNGEE. This CDR3 contains 14 residues. V was shortened by 1 base and J by 0 bases, with 5 bases between the two germline ends. The CDR3 nucleotides read TGTGCCAGCAGCGTAATTAGCTCTGGAAACACCATATATTTT. This translates into CASSVISSGNTIYF.

This clone was found once. The chain has TRBV5-4 and TRBJ2-5; a weak D match, TRBD1 (6 bases). The V gene's germline CDR1 is SGHNT and CDR2 YYREEE (reference sequence). V gave up 3 bases and J gave up 5 bases, with 20 bases separating them. The CDR3 loop spans 16 amino acids. For the CDR3, the DNA is TGTGCCAGCAGCTCGGGGACACCGGGACCAATGGAGACCCAGTACTTC. This gives the protein CASSSGTPGPMETQYF.

The rearrangement uses TRBV2 and TRBJ2-5, with 12 bases aligning to TRBD2. Germline lookup yields CDR1 SNHLY and CDR2 FYNNEI. Trimming at V came to 7 bases and at J to 5 bases, leaving 11 bases not matched to a gene. The CDR3 sequence is 16 residues long. CDR3 amino acids: CASTRSSGGAGETQYF. As DNA, the CDR3 is TGTGCCAGCACTCGGTCTAGCGGGGGGGCCGGTGAGACCCAGTACTTC.

Comment on this clone: An end of the junction does not agree with germline; a read error may underlie this. CDR3 in amino acids: CASSQNSRDRAEF. CDR3 bases: TGCGCCAGCAGCCAGAACTCCCGGGACAGGGCTGAATTC. The rearrangement joins TRBV4-3 to TRBJ1-2; 9 nucleotides align to TRBD1. The CDR3 spans 13 residues. Germline V CDR1 and CDR2: LGHNA, YSLEER.

The chain is built from TRBV28 and TRBJ1-3; D is uncertain. Germline V CDR1 and CDR2: MDHEN, SYDVKM. The CDR3 is made up of 13 amino acids. Between the trimmed V and J ends, which lost 3 bases and 2 bases, there was a span of 5 bases. DNA for the CDR3: TGTGCCAGCAGTTTTACGGCTGGAAACACCATATATTTT. Its protein product is CASSFTAGNTIYF.

This clone was counted only a few times. This chain connects TRBV7-5 to TRBJ2-1; the table's D call of TRBD2 was not tested on the DNA. TRBV7-5 is shown as a pseudogene. This CDR3 has 16 residues. CDR3 DNA sequence: TGTGTCAGAAGCTCTCCGGGCCTCGGGGGGGACAATGAGCAGTTCTTC. Translation: CVRSSPGLGGDNEQFF.

The genes are TRBV7-3 and TRBJ2-1, with TRBD2 identical over 8 bases. V was clipped by 5 bases and J by 0 bases; unmatched bases: 9. Germline loops: CDR1 SGHTA, CDR2 FQGTGA. CDR3 length: 17 residues. The DNA of the CDR3 is TGTGCCAGCAGCCCTACAAGCGGGGGAAACTCCTACAATGAGCAGTTCTTC. It specifies CASSPTSGGNSYNEQFF.

The chain carries TRBV19 and TRBJ1-5; D remains ambiguous. Trimming took 3 bases from V and 1 from J, leaving 4 bases between them. CDR3 length equals 13 residues. Germline lookup yields CDR1 LNHDA and CDR2 SQIVND (reference sequence). CDR3 sequence: CASSMQSNQPQHF. The CDR3 region has the DNA TGTGCCAGTAGTATGCAGAGCAATCAGCCCCAGCATTTT.

The V and J genes are TRBV16 and TRBJ2-7, with 7 bases aligning to TRBD1. CDR1 is KGHSY and CDR2 is FQNENV in the germline V gene. Germline trimming cut 2 bases from V and 2 bases from J; bases unmatched to any gene: 3. The CDR3 is 14 residues long. The chain's CDR3 is CASSQGTVTYEQYF. The CDR3 nucleotides read TGTGCCAGCAGCCAAGGGACAGTAACCTACGAGCAGTACTTC.

V and J are TRBV30 and TRBJ2-3; D uncertain. This CDR3 is 12 amino acids long. Trimming left V 0 bases short and J 3 bases short, with 4 bases between. CDR1 GTSNPN and CDR2 SVGIG come from the germline V gene (reference sequence). The CDR3 protein is CAWSVQTDTQYF. In nucleotides, the CDR3 is TGTGCCTGGAGTGTACAAACAGATACGCAGTATTTT.

The gene calls are TRBV7-3 and TRBJ2-2; 7 bases map to TRBD1. CDR3 length equals 13 residues. Germline V lookup: CDR1 SGHTA, CDR2 FQGTGA. V lost 5 bases, J lost 6 bases, and 3 bases stayed unmatched. The CDR3 loop is CASSRGRAGELFF. CDR3 nucleotides: TGTGCCAGCAGCAGGGGGCGCGCCGGGGAGCTGTTTTTT.

This clone was seen more than once but under ten times. The chain employs TRBV4-3 and TRBJ2-5; TRBD1 agrees at 9 bases. The J segment lost 5 bases and the V segment lost 4 bases, leaving 5 bases of the junction unmatched. Germline assignment: CDR1 LGHNA and CDR2 YSLEER. This CDR3 is 14 amino acids long. The CDR3 DNA is TGCGCCAGCAGCCTACGGACAGGGGACGAGACCCAGTACTTC. Translating gives CASSLRTGDETQYF.

This clone has only one observation. This sequence joins TRBV19 and TRBJ1-1; weak D call: TRBD1 (5 bases). The CDR3 spans 12 residues. Looked up from germline, CDR1 is LNHDA and CDR2 is SQIVND (reference sequence). The V end lost 6 bases, the J end lost 1 base, and 6 bases lay between the germline ends. CDR3 nucleotides: TGTGCCAGTAGCACAGGGAACACTGAAGCTTTCTTT. Translating gives CASSTGNTEAFF.

The V gene is TRBV12-5, the J gene TRBJ2-1, with D possibly being TRBD1 (5 bases). The CDR3 sequence is 19 residues long. In germline, CDR1 is LGHNT, CDR2 FRNRAP. With 3 bases removed from V and 1 base from J, the gap between germline ends came to 22 bases. Here the CDR3 DNA reads TGTGCTAGTGGTTTTTCGGCGGAATACCGGACACTTTCCTACAATGAGCAGTTCTTC. This encodes CASGFSAEYRTLSYNEQFF.